The 32 T cell receptor beta chains given below trace back to one sample, sequenced in a study of T cells in Graves' hyperthyroidism and ophthalmopathy. Researchers took RNA transcripts and amplified the TCR beta CDR3 regions from them. The TCR CDR3 first-round RT-PCR relied on the HTBI primer set. In TCRdb, the multiplex PCR reads were re-called with MiXCR into one record per CDR3 protein. The sample lists 640,000 or so distinct CDR3 sequences, roughly 15% seen once, with 4% to 5.5% in the top ten. The sequencing input was blood. The receptors shown here come from a woman in her thirties or forties with Graves' ophthalmopathy.

This clonotype was seen a few times. This rearrangement joins TRBV27 to TRBJ2-7; TRBD2 agrees at 8 bases. Germline loops: CDR1 MNHEY, CDR2 SMNVEV (reference sequence). V lost 10 bases, J lost 5 bases, and 16 bases stayed unmatched. This CDR3 has 15 amino acids. The CDR3 nucleotides are TGTGCCACCAAGTTCGGGGGACTAGGTAAAAACGAGCAGTACTTC. It yields the protein CATKFGGLGKNEQYF.

This clonotype was observed a handful of times. The chain has TRBV4-3 and TRBJ1-6; no clear D. CDR3 length equals 14 residues. The V gene's germline CDR1 is LGHNA and CDR2 YSLEER. V was trimmed by 0 bases and J by 7 bases, leaving 7 bases between them. CDR3: CASSQDLGNSPLHF. The CDR3 bases are TGCGCCAGCAGCCAAGATCTGGGGAATTCACCCCTCCACTTT.

This clonotype was counted at least ten times. The chain links TRBV28 to TRBJ1-5; the match to TRBD1 covers 11 bases. The CDR3 length is 16 residues. V lost 7 bases and J lost 3; bases outside the gene matches: 8. The germline V gene has CDR1 MDHEN and CDR2 SYDVKM. CDR3 amino acids: CASTPGQGGNNQPQHF. In DNA, the CDR3 is TGTGCCAGCACCCCGGGACAGGGGGGAAACAATCAGCCCCAGCATTTT.

In its sample, this clonotype was seen many times. The J gene is TRBJ1-5, the V gene TRBV19; no clear D. CDR1 and CDR2 from the germline V gene are LNHDA and SQIVND (reference sequence). Deletions cut 7 bases from V and 9 bases from J, with 16 bases between. The CDR3 is 13 residues long. The CDR3 loop reads CASKTEGRGPQHF. Here the CDR3 DNA reads TGTGCCAGTAAGACGGAGGGCAGAGGGCCCCAGCATTTT.

In its sample, this clonotype was seen a few times. The chain is built from TRBV10-3 and TRBJ1-6; D gene ambiguous. Trimming stripped 0 bases from V and 10 bases from J, with 7 bases between. Germline-derived CDR1 and CDR2 are ENHRY and SYGVKD. This CDR3 comprises 13 residues. The CDR3 reads CAISESPSSPLHF. The CDR3 nucleotides read TGTGCCATCAGTGAGTCCCCGAGCTCACCCCTCCACTTT.

This clonotype came up a few times. The J gene is TRBJ2-7, the V gene TRBV5-1; D not certain. Trimming shortened V by 4 bases and J by 2 bases, and 13 bases separated the two germline ends. Germline V gene sequence: CDR1 SGHRS, CDR2 YFSETQ. The CDR3 length is 14 residues. The CDR3, as DNA: TGCGCCAGCAGCCCCGGCCCCGCGGCCTACGAGCAGTACTTC. It codes for CASSPGPAAYEQYF.

The CDR3 nucleotides read TGTGCCAGCAGCTTTATGACTAGCGGGACCGAGCAGTACTTC. Translation gives CASSFMTSGTEQYF. The rearrangement uses TRBV7-8 and TRBJ2-7, with 11 bases that match TRBD2. There are 14 residues in the CDR3. Germline V gene data show CDR1 as SGHVS and CDR2 as FQNEAQ. Trimming took 3 bases from V and 6 from J; bases not matched to a gene: 4.

This clonotype was detected ten times or more. This chain joins TRBV12-3 or TRBV12-4 and TRBJ1-1, with TRBD1 as a possible D gene (5 bases). CDR3 length: 14 amino acids. V was shortened by 8 bases and J by 7 bases, with 20 bases between the two germline ends. CDR3 sequence reads: CASEFNQGFGEAFF. For the CDR3, the DNA is TGTGCCAGCGAGTTCAATCAGGGTTTCGGTGAAGCTTTCTTT.

This clonotype was recorded at least ten times. The CDR3 is CSATVSGRVQETQYF. CDR3 sequence (DNA): TGCAGTGCTACTGTCAGCGGGAGGGTGCAAGAGACCCAGTACTTC. The chain links TRBV20-1 to TRBJ2-5, with TRBD2 identical over 10 bases. The germline V gene encodes CDR1 DFQATT and CDR2 SNEGSKA (reference sequence). There are 15 residues in the CDR3. Trimming cost V 4 bases and J 2 bases; bases outside gene matches: 7.

This clonotype was seen a handful of times. The chain carries TRBV6-1 and TRBJ2-5; no clear D. CDR1 and CDR2 (germline): MNHNS, SASEGT. CDR3 size: 13 residues. Trimming cost V 5 bases and J 7 bases, with 14 bases left between them. The CDR3 loop reads CASSLNLVGTQYF. DNA for the CDR3: TGTGCCAGCAGTCTCAACTTGGTGGGGACCCAGTACTTC.

The chain joins TRBV29-1 to TRBJ2-7; 7 bases fit TRBD2. Germline values: CDR1 SQVTM, CDR2 ANQGSEA. This CDR3 comprises 13 residues. V shed 3 bases, J shed 4 bases, and the junction held 6 bases outside the gene matches. As DNA, the CDR3 is TGCAGCGTTGAGCCCAGCGGGGAATACGAGCAGTACTTC. Residues: CSVEPSGEYEQYF.

The chain links TRBV28 to TRBJ2-3, with 7 bases that match TRBD2. This CDR3 contains 17 residues. CDR1 is MDHEN, CDR2 SYDVKM, per germline. V trimming: 6 bases; J trimming: 2 bases; junction bases outside the gene matches: 14. CDR3 bases: TGTGCCAGCAGGGGCGTGTCGGGGGGTATTTTCACAGATACGCAGTATTTT. Translation gives CASRGVSGGIFTDTQYF.

This clonotype showed up many times. This CDR3 is CASSRPEWTEAFF. CDR3 DNA: TGTGCCAGCAGTCGCCCGGAGTGGACTGAAGCTTTCTTT. The J gene is TRBJ1-1, the V gene TRBV6-2 or TRBV6-3; D not certain. In germline, CDR1 is MNHEY, CDR2 SVGEGT. Trimming took off 5 bases at V and 5 bases at J, with 12 bases between the two ends. The CDR3 extends over 13 amino acids.

V is TRBV7-2 and J is TRBJ2-7, with 7 nucleotides matching TRBD1. The length of the CDR3 is 14 residues. The germline V gene encodes CDR1 SGHTA and CDR2 FQGNSA. J gave up 2 bases and V 5 bases, and 6 bases lay outside the gene matches. The chain's CDR3 is CASSRGQKPYEQYF. In nucleotides, the CDR3 is TGTGCCAGCAGCCGGGGACAGAAGCCCTACGAGCAGTACTTC.

The genes are TRBV5-6 and TRBJ2-2, with D tentatively TRBD2 (6 bases). Germline V gene lookup returns CDR1 SGHDT and CDR2 YYEEEE. Trimming removed 2 bases at V and 14 bases at J, with 16 bases between. The CDR3 covers 13 residues. CDR3 protein: CASSFLRQGGLFF. The CDR3, as DNA: TGTGCCAGCAGCTTCTTAAGGCAGGGAGGCCTGTTTTTT. Together with reference TRBV5-6 and TRBJ2-2, the CDR3 gives the full variable domain: DAGVTQSPTHLIKTRGQQVTLRCSPKSGHDTVSWYQQALGQGPQFIFQYYEEEERQRGNFPDRFSGHQFPNYSSELNVNALLLGDSALYLCASSFLRQGGLFFGEGSRLTVL.

Many counts were recorded for this clonotype. The V gene is TRBV6-2 or TRBV6-3, the J gene TRBJ2-7; 8 nucleotides match TRBD2. The V gene end was trimmed by 2 bases and the J gene end by 3 bases; junction bases not matched to a gene: 3. The CDR3 is 14 amino acids. The germline V gene encodes CDR1 MNHEY and CDR2 SVGEGT. The CDR3 nucleotides are TGTGCCAGCAGTTACAGCGGGGGCTTCTACGAGCAGTACTTC. Its protein is CASSYSGGFYEQYF.

In this sample, this clonotype turned up many times. V gene TRBV28 combines with J gene TRBJ2-2, with D possibly TRBD2 on 6 matching bases. Germline CDR1 reads MDHEN; CDR2 reads SYDVKM. The V gene lost 5 bases and the J gene lost 6 bases, with 10 bases spanning the gap. CDR3 length: 13 amino acids. Here the CDR3 reads CASSRSGAGELFF. The DNA for the CDR3 is TGTGCCAGCAGTCGTAGCGGCGCCGGGGAGCTGTTTTTT.

In this sample, this clonotype turned up many times. The V gene is TRBV27, the J gene TRBJ1-2; 11 nucleotides match TRBD1. This CDR3 contains 14 residues. Germline values: CDR1 MNHEY, CDR2 SMNVEV (reference sequence). V was pared by 5 bases and J by 6 bases, with 5 bases of the junction left unmatched. The CDR3 is CASSKGQGEDGYTF. The CDR3, as DNA: TGTGCCAGCAGTAAGGGACAGGGGGAAGATGGCTACACCTTC.

The chain combines TRBV12-3 or TRBV12-4 with TRBJ1-1, with TRBD1 matching 7 bases. V trimming: 5 bases; J trimming: 1 base; junction bases outside the gene matches: 7. The CDR3 totals 15 residues. CDR3 sequence (DNA): TGTGCCAGCAGTCCAAATGGACAGGCGAACACTGAAGCTTTCTTT. Protein sequence: CASSPNGQANTEAFF.

This clonotype has ten or more counts. The chain combines TRBV7-9 with TRBJ2-5; 10 bases map to TRBD1. Looked up from germline, CDR1 is SEHNR and CDR2 is FQNEAQ (reference sequence). The CDR3 is made up of 16 amino acids. After removal of 6 bases from V and 1 base from J, the junction contained 8 bases not matched to a gene. CDR3 nucleotides: TGTGCCAGCAGGCCACCGGGACAGGGGTCCCAAGAGACCCAGTACTTC. Protein sequence: CASRPPGQGSQETQYF. Combining the CDR3 with reference TRBV7-9 and TRBJ2-5 gives the whole variable domain DTGVSQNPRHKITKRGQNVTFRCDPISEHNRLYWYRQTLGQGPEFLTYFQNEAQLEKSRLLSDRFSAERPKGSFSTLEIQRTEQGDSAMYLCASRPPGQGSQETQYFGPGTRLLVL.

This clonotype came up many times. J is TRBJ2-5 and V is TRBV30; 11 positions match TRBD2. CDR1 GTSNPN and CDR2 SVGIG come from the germline V gene (reference sequence). The trim removed 0 bases at V and 6 bases at J, leaving 9 bases unmatched. CDR3 length: 16 amino acids. Here the CDR3 reads CAWSVRGSGGGKTQYF. The CDR3 region has the DNA TGTGCCTGGAGTGTACGGGGTAGCGGGGGGGGAAAGACCCAGTACTTC.

In its sample, this clonotype was seen many times. The chain uses TRBV27 and TRBJ2-7; TRBD2 agrees at 7 bases. The trim removed 3 bases at V and 3 bases at J, leaving 5 bases unmatched. Germline CDR1 MNHEY, CDR2 SMNVEV (reference sequence). CDR3 length: 14 amino acids. In nucleotides, the CDR3 is TGTGCCAGCAGTTTGAAGGGAGGGGTCTACGAGCAGTACTTC. Translating it yields CASSLKGGVYEQYF.

This clonotype was found many times. CDR3 sequence reads: CASSLRRSTIYF. CDR3 nucleotides: TGTGCCAGCAGCCTTCGCCGAAGCACCATATATTTT. The chain joins TRBV7-2 to TRBJ1-3; D is ambiguous. Germline loops: CDR1 SGHTA, CDR2 FQGNSA. The CDR3 sequence is 12 residues long. Deletions cut 5 bases from V and 9 bases from J, with 11 bases between.

This clonotype was seen many times. The chain uses TRBV29-1 and TRBJ2-7; TRBD2 matches 13 bases. The CDR3 has 15 residues. With V trimmed by 6 bases and J by 4 bases, 9 bases remained unmatched. The germline gives CDR1 SQVTM, CDR2 ANQGSEA. The DNA for the CDR3 is TGCAGCGTATATGGGACTAGCGGGGTTCCTTACGAGCAGTACTTC. Translating gives CSVYGTSGVPYEQYF.

This clonotype has at least ten counts. The chain uses TRBV30 and TRBJ1-5; a weak D match, TRBD1 (6 bases). Germline V lookup: CDR1 GTSNPN, CDR2 SVGIG (reference sequence). The CDR3 consists of 13 residues. V dropped 6 bases and J dropped 3 bases, with 12 bases sitting between them. The CDR3 DNA reads as TGTGCCTGTGCGAGGGACAACAATCAGCCCCAGCATTTT. Protein: CACARDNNQPQHF.

This clonotype has at least ten counts. This rearrangement joins TRBV6-1 to TRBJ1-1, with a tentative D call TRBD1 (5 bases). Trimming took off 5 bases at V and 6 bases at J, with 13 bases between the two ends. This CDR3 is 13 amino acids long. The germline CDR1 and CDR2 sequences are MNHNS and SASEGT. CDR3 sequence reads: CASSTVRGAEAFF. DNA for the CDR3: TGTGCCAGCAGTACCGTTCGGGGGGCTGAAGCTTTCTTT.

V and J are TRBV7-2 and TRBJ2-7; 7 bases line up with TRBD2. V shed 2 bases, J shed 3 bases, and the junction held 7 bases outside the gene matches. The germline gives CDR1 SGHTA, CDR2 FQGNSA. This CDR3 contains 15 residues. The DNA of the CDR3 is TGTGCCAGCAGCTTAAGGTCTAGCGGTAACTACGAGCAGTACTTC. Translated, it gives CASSLRSSGNYEQYF.

V usage is TRBV19 and J usage is TRBJ2-7, with 9 bases matching TRBD2. J lost 3 bases, V lost 3 bases, and 6 bases had no gene match. This CDR3 comprises 15 residues. The germline V gene encodes CDR1 LNHDA and CDR2 SQIVND (reference sequence). The CDR3, as DNA: TGTGCCAGTAGTATGGCTAGCGGGACTCGCTACGAGCAGTACTTC. The encoded protein is CASSMASGTRYEQYF.

The table lists this clonotype with many counts. V and J are TRBV28 and TRBJ2-5; 8 nucleotides match TRBD2. V shed 7 bases and J 2 bases; nucleotides not matched to a gene: 9. Germline values: CDR1 MDHEN, CDR2 SYDVKM. The CDR3 is 15 amino acids. The chain's CDR3 is CASTTAGAAQETQYF. The CDR3 bases are TGTGCCAGCACCACAGCGGGAGCGGCTCAAGAGACCCAGTACTTC.

The sample holds many counts of this clonotype. As DNA, the CDR3 is TGTGCCAGCAGTTTCACCACCGGGACAGGGTCCGGGGAGCTGTTTTTT. Translating it yields CASSFTTGTGSGELFF. V and J are TRBV25-1 and TRBJ2-2; 9 positions match TRBD1. There are 16 residues in the CDR3. CDR1 MGHDK and CDR2 SYGVNS come from the germline V gene. V was clipped by 5 bases and J by 6 bases; unmatched bases: 10.

This clonotype was seen many times. The chain recombines TRBV20-1 with TRBJ2-4, with 7 bases fitting TRBD1. Germline V gives CDR1 DFQATT, CDR2 SNEGSKA (reference sequence). The ends lost 2 bases at V and 0 bases at J; junction bases unmatched: 4. The CDR3 loop spans 15 amino acids. This chain's CDR3 is CSARCPGGAKNIQYF. The CDR3, as DNA: TGCAGTGCTAGATGTCCAGGGGGAGCCAAAAACATTCAGTACTTC.

This clonotype was seen at least ten times. This chain joins TRBV28 and TRBJ2-7; possible D gene TRBD1, 6 bases. The germline CDR1 and CDR2 sequences are MDHEN and SYDVKM. Trimming cost V 5 bases and J 10 bases, with 12 bases left between them. The CDR3 is 11 amino acids. In DNA, the CDR3 is TGTGCCAGCAGTGACGGGACATTTCAGTACTTC. Translated, it gives CASSDGTFQYF.